This TCR beta chain was observed in a study of T cells in Graves' hyperthyroidism and ophthalmopathy. Study summary: Prior to any treatment, at the point of initial diagnosis, peripheral blood was collected.

This clonotype was recorded at least ten times. Amplified TCR beta CDR3 regions derived from RNA transcripts. Primed by the HTBI set, a first-round RT-PCR was run on the TCR CDR3. MiXCR, run by TCRdb on the multiplex PCR reads, gives a single entry per CDR3 protein. Among 530,000 or so distinct CDR3 sequences listed, around 22% were seen once. V lost 5 bases, J lost 1 base, and 14 bases lay in between. Germline assignment: CDR1 SGHTA and CDR2 FQGTGA. The CDR3 consists of 15 residues. The sequencing sample was made of blood. This sequence originates from a young woman with Graves' ophthalmopathy. J is TRBJ1-1 and V is TRBV7-3, with D hard to call. CDR3 in DNA: TGTGCCAGCAGCCCCAGCCGGAGGCCGAACACTGAAGCTTTCTTT. Protein sequence: CASSPSRRPNTEAFF.